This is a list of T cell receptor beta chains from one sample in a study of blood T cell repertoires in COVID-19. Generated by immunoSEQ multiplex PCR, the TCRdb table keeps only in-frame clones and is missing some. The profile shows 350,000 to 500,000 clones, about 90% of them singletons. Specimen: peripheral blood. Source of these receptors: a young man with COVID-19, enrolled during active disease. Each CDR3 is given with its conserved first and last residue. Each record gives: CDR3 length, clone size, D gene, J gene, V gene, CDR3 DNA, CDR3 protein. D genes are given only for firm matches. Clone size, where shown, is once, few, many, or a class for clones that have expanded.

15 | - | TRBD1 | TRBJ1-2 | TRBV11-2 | TGTGCCAGCAGCACCTTACAGGGGAAGAACTATGGCTACACCTTC | CASSTLQGKNYGYTF
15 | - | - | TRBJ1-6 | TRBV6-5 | TGTGCCAGCAGTTACTCGGACAGATATAATTCACCCCTCCACTTT | CASSYSDRYNSPLHF
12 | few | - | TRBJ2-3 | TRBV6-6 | TGTGCCAGCAGCTCTCAGCGGTTTACGCAGTATTTT | CASSSQRFTQYF
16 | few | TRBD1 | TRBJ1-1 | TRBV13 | TGTGCCAGCAGCCCAGGGGGGAACCCGGGGAGAAATGAAGCTTTCTTT | CASSPGGNPGRNEAFF
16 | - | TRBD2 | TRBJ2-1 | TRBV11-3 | TGTGCCAGCAGCTTAGGTTTAGCGGGAGGTGACAATGAGCAGTTCTTC | CASSLGLAGGDNEQFF
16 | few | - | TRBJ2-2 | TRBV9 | TGTGCCAGCAGCCTCCTACCCGGGGGTTCCGTCGGGGAGCTGTTTTTT | CASSLLPGGSVGELFF
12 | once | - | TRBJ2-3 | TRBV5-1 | TGCGCCAGCAGCTTGCGGGAAGATACGCAGTATTTT | CASSLREDTQYF
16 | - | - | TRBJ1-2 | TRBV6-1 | TGTGCCAGCAGTGAAGGCGCGTGGGACAACTCCTATGGCTACACCTTC | CASSEGAWDNSYGYTF
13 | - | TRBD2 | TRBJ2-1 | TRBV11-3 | TGTGCCAGCAGACTAGCGGGAGTCAATGAGCAGTTCTTC | CASRLAGVNEQFF
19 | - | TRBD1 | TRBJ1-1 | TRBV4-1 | TGCGCCAGCAGCCACTTTCCGGGACAGGGGGAAGAAGGCAACACTGAAGCTTTCTTT | CASSHFPGQGEEGNTEAFF
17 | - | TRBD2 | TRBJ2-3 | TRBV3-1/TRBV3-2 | TGTGCCAGCAGCCAAGTTTCTAGCGGGAGGGCCCCAGATACGCAGTATTTT | CASSQVSSGRAPDTQYF
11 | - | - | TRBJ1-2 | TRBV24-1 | TGTGCCACTCGCCGGGTGTGGGGCTACACCTTC | CATRRVWGYTF
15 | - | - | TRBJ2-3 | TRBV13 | TGTGCCAGCAGCCCCCTCCTAGGGGCGCGTGATACGCAGTATTTT | CASSPLLGARDTQYF
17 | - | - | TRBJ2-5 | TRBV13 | TGTGCCAGCAGCTTCCGCGACCGGTCTAGCGAGGCAGAGACCCAGTACTTC | CASSFRDRSSEAETQYF
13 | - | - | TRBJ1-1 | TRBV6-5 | TGTGCCAGCAGTTCAGGGGTTAGGTCTGAAGCTTTCTTT | CASSSGVRSEAFF
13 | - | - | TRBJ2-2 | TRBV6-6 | TGTGCCAGCAGCCCTGAGGGTGCCGGGGAGCTGTTTTTT | CASSPEGAGELFF
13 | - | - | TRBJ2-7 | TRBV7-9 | TGTGCCAGCAGCACCAGGGAACCCTACGAGCAGTACTTC | CASSTREPYEQYF
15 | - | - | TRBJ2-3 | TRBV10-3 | TGTGCCATCAGACGGACAGACCCTAGCACAGATACGCAGTATTTT | CAIRRTDPSTDTQYF
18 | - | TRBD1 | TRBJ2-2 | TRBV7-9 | TGTGCCAGCAGCTTGCCACGAGGACAGGGGGCCGACACCGGGGAGCTGTTTTTT | CASSLPRGQGADTGELFF
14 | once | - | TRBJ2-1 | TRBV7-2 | TGTGCCAGCAGCCTCCAACCGGGTCTCAATGAGCAGTTCTTC | CASSLQPGLNEQFF
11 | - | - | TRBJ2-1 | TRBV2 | TGTGCCAGCAGTGGTCAAGCCCGAGGGTTCTTC | CASSGQARGFF
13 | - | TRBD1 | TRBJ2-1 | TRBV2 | TGTGCCAGCAGAACGACAGGGTTCAATGAGCAGTTCTTC | CASRTTGFNEQFF
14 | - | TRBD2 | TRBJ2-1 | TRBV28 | TGTGCCAGCACCACTATCTTTAGCGGGAGTGTCCAGTTCTTC | CASTTIFSGSVQFF
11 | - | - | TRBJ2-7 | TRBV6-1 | TGTGCCAGCAGTGAACCTTACGAGCAGTACTTC | CASSEPYEQYF
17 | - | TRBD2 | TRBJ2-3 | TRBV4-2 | TGTGCCAGCAGCCACGACAGACTAGCGGGAGGAACAGATACGCAGTATTTT | CASSHDRLAGGTDTQYF
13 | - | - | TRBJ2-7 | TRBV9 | TGTGCCAGCAGCGTAGGTGCAGCCGGGGAGCAGTACTTC | CASSVGAAGEQYF
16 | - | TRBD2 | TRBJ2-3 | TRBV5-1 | TGCGCCAGCAGCTTACTAGCGGGAGGCGCCACAGATACGCAGTATTTT | CASSLLAGGATDTQYF
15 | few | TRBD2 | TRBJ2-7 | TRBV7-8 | TGTGCCAGCAGCTTAGCTAGCGGGGGGTACTACGAGCAGTACTTC | CASSLASGGYYEQYF
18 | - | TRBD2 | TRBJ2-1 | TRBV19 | TGTGCCAGTAGTCCGGGACTAGCGGGAATGGGGGCCTACAATGAGCAGTTCTTC | CASSPGLAGMGAYNEQFF
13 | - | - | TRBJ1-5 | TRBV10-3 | TGTGCCATCAGTGAGGGGGCAAATCAGCCCCAGCATTTT | CAISEGANQPQHF
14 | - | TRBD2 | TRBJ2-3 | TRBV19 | TGTGCCAGTAGTTTAGCGGGGGGAGCGGATACGCAGTATTTT | CASSLAGGADTQYF
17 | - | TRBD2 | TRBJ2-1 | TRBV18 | TGTGCCAGCGCACCGGGACTAGCGGGAAGGACCTACAATGAGCAGTTCTTC | CASAPGLAGRTYNEQFF
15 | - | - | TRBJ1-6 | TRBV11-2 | TGTGCCAGCAGCGTTGACGGGACTCCTAATTCACCCCTCCACTTT | CASSVDGTPNSPLHF
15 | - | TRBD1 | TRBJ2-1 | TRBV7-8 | TGTGCCAGCAGCTTAGGGACAGGGTCCTACAATGAGCAGTTCTTC | CASSLGTGSYNEQFF
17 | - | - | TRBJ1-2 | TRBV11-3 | TGTGCCAGCAGCCCGCCCCCCCGGGCAGGGCTCTACTATGGCTACACCTTC | CASSPPPRAGLYYGYTF
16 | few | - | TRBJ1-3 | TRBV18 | TGTGCCAGCTCACCTATGGACTTGAGCTCTGGAAACACCATATATTTT | CASSPMDLSSGNTIYF
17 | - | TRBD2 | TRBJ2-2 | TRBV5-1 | TGCGCCAGCAGCTTGTCGTACCGGGGGGGCCCCACCGGGGAGCTGTTTTTT | CASSLSYRGGPTGELFF
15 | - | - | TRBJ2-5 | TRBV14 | TGTGCCAGCAGCCAAGATTATGGCAGGGAGGCGACCCAGTACTTC | CASSQDYGREATQYF
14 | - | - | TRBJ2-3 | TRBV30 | TGTGCCTGCGAGGAGGGAGGTCGTTTAGATACGCAGTATTTT | CACEEGGRLDTQYF
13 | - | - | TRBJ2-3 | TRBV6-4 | TGTGCCAGCAGTCAGGACTCCACAGATACGCAGTATTTT | CASSQDSTDTQYF
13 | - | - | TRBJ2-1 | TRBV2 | TGTGCCAGCAATCGGGAACGGGGCAATGAGCAGTTCTTC | CASNRERGNEQFF
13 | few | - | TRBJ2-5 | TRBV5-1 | TGCGCCAGCAGCTCGCCAGGGGAAGAGACCCAGTACTTC | CASSSPGEETQYF
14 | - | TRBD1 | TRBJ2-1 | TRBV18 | TGTGCCAGCTCACGAGGGGACAGGGGCGATGAGCAGTTCTTC | CASSRGDRGDEQFF
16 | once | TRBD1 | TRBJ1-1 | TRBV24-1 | TGTGCCACCAGTGACCTCGGACAGGGTCAGGTTTTTCGAGCTTTCTTT | CATSDLGQGQVFRAFF
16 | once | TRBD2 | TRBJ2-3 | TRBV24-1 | TGTGCCACCAGTGACCGCGAGCGGGGCCACACAGATACGCAGTATTTT | CATSDRERGHTDTQYF
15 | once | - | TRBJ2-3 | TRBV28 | TGTGCCAGCAGACCCCAGGGAATTAGCACAGATACGCAGTATTTT | CASRPQGISTDTQYF
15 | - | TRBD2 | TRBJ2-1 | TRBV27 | TGTGCCAGCAGTTCCGGGACTAGCGGGGGGAGAGACCAGTTCTTC | CASSSGTSGGRDQFF
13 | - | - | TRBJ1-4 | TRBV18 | TGTGCCAGCTCACCGGATCAGGGGGAAAAACTGTTTTTT | CASSPDQGEKLFF
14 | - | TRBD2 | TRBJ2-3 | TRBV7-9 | TGTGCCAGCAGCTTCGGGAGGACGGGAGATACGCAGTATTTT | CASSFGRTGDTQYF
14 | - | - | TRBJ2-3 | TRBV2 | TGTGCCAGCAGTGGTGGGTTGAGGAGAGATACGCAGTATTTT | CASSGGLRRDTQYF
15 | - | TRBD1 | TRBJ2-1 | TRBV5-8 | TGTGCCAGCAGCTGGACAGGGAGCTCCTACAATGAGCAGTTCTTC | CASSWTGSSYNEQFF
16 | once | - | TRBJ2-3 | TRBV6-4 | TGTGCCAGCAGTGAATTCGGCGGGACGAGCACAGATACGCAGTATTTT | CASSEFGGTSTDTQYF
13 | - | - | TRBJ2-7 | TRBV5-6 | TGTGCCAGCAGCTTCAAGGCTAGGTACGAGCAGTACTTC | CASSFKARYEQYF
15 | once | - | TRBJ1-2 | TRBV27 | TGTGCCAGCAGTTTACGGGGGAGTGGGGCCTATGGCTACACCTTC | CASSLRGSGAYGYTF
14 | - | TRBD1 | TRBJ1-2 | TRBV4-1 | TGCGCCAGCAGCCAGGAAGACAGGGGAGATGGCTACACCTTC | CASSQEDRGDGYTF
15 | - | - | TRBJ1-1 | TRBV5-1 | TGCGCCAGCAGCTTGTTTCTGGCAGGGGACACTGAAGCTTTCTTT | CASSLFLAGDTEAFF
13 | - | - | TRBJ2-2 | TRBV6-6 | TGTGCCAGCTGGAGGGGAAACACCGGGGAGCTGTTTTTT | CASWRGNTGELFF